Below are 30 T cell receptor beta chains sequenced from a single sample in a study of cytomegalovirus exposure and HLA in healthy donors. 13 Jbeta primers and 60 Vbeta primers were used for the PCR. The protocol was immunoSEQ multiplex PCR, while the TCRdb copy is restricted to in-frame clones and leaves out a portion. The data contain fewer than 250,000 clones, over 60% of them singletons. Source material: PBMCs. Receptor source: a male donor in good health and CMV-seronegative.

The V call is TRBV7-6, the J call TRBJ2-3, with TRBD2 matching 15 bases. The CDR3 is made up of 18 amino acids. Per germline, CDR1 SGHVS and CDR2 FNYEAQ. J gave up 4 bases and V 5 bases, and 10 bases lay outside the gene matches. The CDR3 DNA reads as TGTGCCAGCAGCCCGCGGACTAGCGGGGGGGGGAATTCAGATACGCAGTATTTT. As protein: CASSPRTSGGGNSDTQYF.

This clone has more than one count but fewer than ten. The chain combines TRBV19 with TRBJ1-1, with a possible D match to TRBD1 (5 bases). This CDR3 has 18 amino acids. Germline V gene lookup returns CDR1 LNHDA and CDR2 SQIVND (reference sequence). V lost 0 bases, J lost 0 bases, and 17 bases lay in between. The CDR3 DNA follows: TGTGCCAGTAGTATAGATCCCGGACGGACAACCATGAACACTGAAGCTTTCTTT. Translation: CASSIDPGRTTMNTEAFF.

The chain employs TRBV28 and TRBJ1-5; D remains ambiguous. CDR1 and CDR2 from the germline V gene are MDHEN and SYDVKM. The V and J ends lost 6 bases and 0 bases respectively, with 9 bases between them. The CDR3 is made up of 14 amino acids. CDR3: CASREQYSNQPQHF. The CDR3 nucleotides are TGTGCCAGCAGGGAACAGTATAGCAATCAGCCCCAGCATTTT.

This clone was found a few times. The J gene is TRBJ2-5, the V gene TRBV5-4, with TRBD1 matching over 8 bases. With V trimmed by 4 bases and J by 6 bases, 14 bases remained unmatched. The germline V gene encodes CDR1 SGHNT and CDR2 YYREEE (reference sequence). The CDR3 has 16 amino acids. CDR3 residues: CASSTDRASSRKTQYF. DNA for the CDR3: TGTGCCAGCAGCACGGACAGGGCCTCATCCCGGAAGACCCAGTACTTC.

V and J are TRBV9 and TRBJ1-2; 7 bases are a match to TRBD1. V lost 0 bases and J lost 4; bases outside the gene matches: 6. This CDR3 is built from 15 residues. Germline assignment: CDR1 SGDLS and CDR2 YYNGEE. In DNA, the CDR3 is TGTGCCAGCAGCGTAGAAGGGGGCTCAGGCTATGGCTACACCTTC. This sequence encodes CASSVEGGSGYGYTF.

This clone was observed a single time. V gene TRBV5-1 combines with J gene TRBJ2-7; 7 nucleotides align to TRBD1. This CDR3 region has 15 residues. Per the germline V gene, CDR1 is SGHRS and CDR2 is YFSETQ. V trimming: 0 bases; J trimming: 5 bases; junction bases outside the gene matches: 8. CDR3 in DNA: TGCGCCAGCAGCTTGGATCACCAGGGGGTGGACGAGCAGTACTTC. Amino acid sequence: CASSLDHQGVDEQYF. The complete variable domain, with remaining parts taken from reference TRBV5-1 and TRBJ2-7, reads KAGVTQTPRYLIKTRGQQVTLSCSPISGHRSVSWYQQTPGQGLQFLFEYFSETQRNKGNFPGRFSGRQFSNSRSEMNVSTLELGDSALYLCASSLDHQGVDEQYFGPGTRLTVT.

The rearrangement links TRBV6-1 to TRBJ2-2; 10 bases align to TRBD1. This CDR3 spans 15 amino acids. The germline V gene encodes CDR1 MNHNS and CDR2 SASEGT. V shed 8 bases, J shed 6 bases, and the junction held 9 bases outside the gene matches. Here the CDR3 reads CASRLDRGRAGELFF. CDR3 sequence (DNA): TGTGCCAGCCGATTAGACAGGGGGCGCGCCGGGGAGCTGTTTTTT.

This clone showed up just once. Here the CDR3 reads CASSQWAGTLEQFF. The CDR3 DNA reads TGCGCCAGCAGCCAATGGGCCGGGACACTTGAGCAGTTCTTC. The chain couples TRBV4-3 to TRBJ2-1; a possible D gene is TRBD1 (6 bases). V was trimmed by 2 bases and J by 9 bases, leaving 14 bases between them. This CDR3 has 14 amino acids. Germline V lookup: CDR1 LGHNA, CDR2 YSLEER.

The chain combines TRBV6-6 with TRBJ1-6; D is uncertain. CDR1 is MNHNY, CDR2 SVGAGI, per germline (reference sequence). V lost 6 bases and J lost 0, with 9 bases in between. The CDR3 totals 15 residues. The CDR3 bases are TGTGCCAGCAGCCCCCTGAGCTCCTATAATTCACCCCTCCACTTT. The encoded protein is CASSPLSSYNSPLHF.

The V call is TRBV9, the J call TRBJ1-2; no reliable D call. This CDR3 region has 14 residues. The germline V gene has CDR1 SGDLS and CDR2 YYNGEE. The V end lost 0 bases, the J end lost 3 bases, and 9 bases lay between the germline ends. The chain's CDR3 is CASSVATSDYGYTF. The CDR3 nucleotides are TGTGCCAGCAGCGTAGCCACTTCGGACTATGGCTACACCTTC.

Written as DNA, the CDR3 is TGTGCCAGCAGTCTACAGGGTCGGGGCTACACCTTC. The encoded protein is CASSLQGRGYTF. The chain carries TRBV28 and TRBJ1-2, with D perhaps matching TRBD1 (6 bases). V shed 5 bases and J shed 8 bases, with 12 bases lying between them. The germline V gene has CDR1 MDHEN and CDR2 SYDVKM. The CDR3 covers 12 residues.

V and J are TRBV10-1 and TRBJ2-7, with D perhaps matching TRBD1 (6 bases). V was shortened by 5 bases and J by 9 bases, with 20 bases between the two germline ends. Per germline, CDR1 WNHNN and CDR2 SYGVQD (reference sequence). The CDR3 has 14 residues. CDR3 in amino acids: CASSSRGLSFGQYF. Here the CDR3 DNA reads TGCGCCAGCAGTTCCAGGGGCCTATCTTTTGGGCAGTACTTC.

This chain joins TRBV2 and TRBJ2-5, with 7 positions matching TRBD2. V was pared by 7 bases and J by 5 bases, with 16 bases of the junction left unmatched. This CDR3 spans 16 amino acids. Germline CDR1 reads SNHLY; CDR2 reads FYNNEI. The CDR3: CASKRAGDSLGETQYF. Written as DNA, the CDR3 is TGTGCCAGCAAAAGGGCGGGAGACTCCCTAGGTGAGACCCAGTACTTC.

This clone was counted ten times or more. The V gene is TRBV18, the J gene TRBJ1-2; D unclear. In germline, CDR1 is KGHSH, CDR2 LQKENI. CDR3 length: 16 residues. Trimming removed 0 bases from V and 5 bases from J, with 16 bases in between. The CDR3 DNA sequence: TGTGCCAGCTCACCACCGGTGAGGGTACATTATTATGGCTACACCTTC. Its protein product is CASSPPVRVHYYGYTF.

This clone appeared a single time. The junction departs from germline at one end; a sequencing error may be responsible. CDR3 sequence: CASSDVSASGRVGGGLFF. The CDR3 DNA reads TGTGCCAGCAGTGACGTTTCCGCTAGCGGGAGGGTAGGCGGGGGGCTGTTTTTT. The genes are TRBV6-1 and TRBJ2-2, with 12 bases aligning to TRBD2. This CDR3 is 18 amino acids long. Germline V CDR1 and CDR2: MNHNS, SASEGT.

This clone is medium-sized (0.01 to 0.1%) by share. The chain is built from TRBV25-1 and TRBJ1-5; D is perhaps TRBD1 (6 bases). The germline CDR1 and CDR2 sequences are MGHDK and SYGVNS. CDR3 length equals 17 residues. V dropped 2 bases and J dropped 4 bases, with 18 bases sitting between them. In nucleotides, the CDR3 is TGTGCCAGCAGTGAAAAGGGTGGTACAGGGCCTAATCAGCCCCAGCATTTT. Amino acids: CASSEKGGTGPNQPQHF.

This rearrangement joins TRBV30 to TRBJ1-4; TRBD1 might be the D (6 bases). From germline, CDR1 is GTSNPN and CDR2 SVGIG (reference sequence). The length of the CDR3 is 15 residues. V lost 0 bases and J lost 5, with 13 bases in between. As DNA, the CDR3 is TGTGCCTGGAGTGTACTGGGGGGGCGGAATGAAAAACTGTTTTTT. Encoded protein: CAWSVLGGRNEKLFF.

This clone has only a few counts. The chain employs TRBV9 and TRBJ1-2, with 8 bases aligning to TRBD1. The V gene end was trimmed by 1 base and the J gene end by 6 bases; junction bases not matched to a gene: 11. Germline values: CDR1 SGDLS, CDR2 YYNGEE. CDR3 length: 16 residues. CDR3 bases: TGTGCCAGCAGCGTAACCCCCCCCAGGGGGCGGGATGGCTACACCTTC. Amino acid sequence: CASSVTPPRGRDGYTF. The full variable domain, completed using reference TRBV9 and TRBJ1-2, is DSGVTQTPKHLITATGQRVTLRCSPRSGDLSVYWYQQSLDQGLQFLIQYYNGEERAKGNILERFSAQQFPDLHSELNLSSLELGDSALYFCASSVTPPRGRDGYTFGSGTRLTVV.

The chain couples TRBV30 to TRBJ1-4; 9 bases are a match to TRBD1. Per the germline V gene, CDR1 is GTSNPN and CDR2 is SVGIG (reference sequence). CDR3 length: 14 residues. V lost 3 bases and J lost 8; bases outside the gene matches: 7. DNA of the CDR3: TGTGCCTGGAGGGCTACAGGGGGCCGCGAAAAACTGTTTTTT. It encodes CAWRATGGREKLFF.

The V and J genes are TRBV5-1 and TRBJ2-1, with TRBD1 as a possible D gene (5 bases). The V gene's germline CDR1 is SGHRS and CDR2 YFSETQ. V lost 0 bases, J lost 4 bases, and 14 bases lay in between. The CDR3 sequence is 16 residues long. This chain's CDR3 is CASSLEGQVSYNEQFF. The CDR3 DNA sequence: TGCGCCAGCAGCTTGGAGGGGCAGGTTTCTTACAATGAGCAGTTCTTC.

The chain links TRBV13 to TRBJ1-1; 7 positions match TRBD1. The J segment lost 4 bases and the V segment lost 5 bases, leaving 7 bases of the junction unmatched. CDR1 PRHDT and CDR2 FYEKMQ come from the germline V gene (reference sequence). The CDR3 sequence is 14 residues long. The CDR3 bases are TGTGCCAGCAGCCCCTCGACAGGGATCACTGAAGCTTTCTTT. Amino acid sequence: CASSPSTGITEAFF.

This clone turned up a few times. The chain is built from TRBV6-5 and TRBJ1-3; D gene unclear. With 4 bases removed from V and 2 bases from J, the gap between germline ends came to 12 bases. This CDR3 comprises 15 residues. CDR1 is MNHEY, CDR2 SVGAGI, per germline. The CDR3 is CASSSLVNPGNTIYF. The CDR3 nucleotides are TGTGCCAGCAGTTCGCTAGTCAACCCTGGAAACACCATATATTTT.

This chain joins TRBV4-2 and TRBJ2-7, with 9 bases that match TRBD1. V gave up 0 bases and J gave up 3 bases; unmatched junction bases: 18. The CDR3 length is 20 residues. Germline-derived CDR1 and CDR2 are LGHNA and YNFKEQ. CDR3 DNA: TGTGCCAGCAGCCAAGAGTATCCTTCGGGTCGCGGGACAGGGTACTACGAGCAGTACTTC. Translated: CASSQEYPSGRGTGYYEQYF.

A few counts support this clone. The chain combines TRBV5-4 with TRBJ1-4; no clear D gene. With 2 bases removed from V and 12 bases from J, the gap between germline ends came to 17 bases. CDR1 is SGHNT and CDR2 is YYREEE in the germline V gene (reference sequence). The length of the CDR3 is 14 residues. The chain's CDR3 is CASSFWRSSEELFF. The CDR3 nucleotides are TGTGCCAGCAGCTTCTGGAGGTCGAGCGAAGAACTGTTTTTT.

The chain employs TRBV15 and TRBJ1-1; D is undetermined. The CDR3 covers 15 residues. With 0 bases removed from V and 4 bases from J, the gap between germline ends came to 12 bases. Germline V gene sequence: CDR1 LNHNV, CDR2 YYDKDF (reference sequence). The CDR3 region is CATSRDPTVSTEAFF. The CDR3 DNA is TGTGCCACCAGCAGAGATCCTACAGTAAGCACTGAAGCTTTCTTT.

This clone turned up a few times. The rearrangement joins TRBV29-1 to TRBJ1-2; 7 bases align to TRBD1. There are 13 residues in the CDR3. J was trimmed by 3 bases and V by 7 bases; bases with no gene match: 8. Germline-derived CDR1 and CDR2 are SQVTM and ANQGSEA. In DNA form, the CDR3 reads TGCAGCGCCTCGCACGGGACAGACTATGGCTACACCTTC. It codes for CSASHGTDYGYTF.

The V call is TRBV14, the J call TRBJ2-7; TRBD1 is a possible D gene (6 bases). Trimming cost V 1 base and J 6 bases, with 22 bases left between them. In germline, CDR1 is SGHDN, CDR2 FVKESK. The CDR3 is 17 residues long. CDR3 sequence: CASSQVREGQFPAEQYF. For the CDR3, the DNA is TGTGCCAGCAGCCAAGTAAGAGAAGGACAGTTTCCCGCCGAGCAGTACTTC.

This sequence joins TRBV5-4 and TRBJ2-2, with 11 bases fitting TRBD2. The CDR3 runs 16 residues. Unmatched junction bases numbered 3, after V lost 4 bases and J lost 1 base. The germline V gene has CDR1 SGHNT and CDR2 YYREEE (reference sequence). Written as DNA, the CDR3 is TGTGCCAGCAGCCCCGGACTAGCGGGGAACACCGGGGAGCTGTTTTTT. This gives the protein CASSPGLAGNTGELFF.

As to this clone: One end of the junction fails to match germline, which may point to a read error. V is TRBV7-3 and J is TRBJ2-7; TRBD2 matches at 7 bases. This CDR3 has 15 amino acids. Germline V CDR1 and CDR2: SGHTA, FQGTGA. This CDR3 reads CASSLTGGGPYEQYF. CDR3 DNA: TGTGCCAGCAGCCTAACGGGAGGAGGTCCCTACGAGCAGTACTTC.

Notes on this clone: Because the CDR3 is missing its conserved closing phenylalanine or tryptophan, this is likely a read error. The CDR3 nucleotides are TGCAGCGTTGGTAACAGGGGAGAGCCTCGACCCTACGAGCAGTACCTC. Amino acids: CSVGNRGEPRPYEQYL. The chain is built from TRBV29-1 and TRBJ2-7; 7 bases agree with TRBD1. From germline, CDR1 is SQVTM and CDR2 ANQGSEA. The CDR3 is 16 amino acids. Trimming took 4 bases from V and 2 from J; bases not matched to a gene: 14.